This TCR beta chain emerged from a study of T cell repertoires in cytomegalovirus infection. At the level of the study: Public signatures in TCR beta pointed to CMV infection and matching HLA type.

In the case of this clonotype: The antigen is undetermined.

TCRdb reprocessed the reads via MiXCR and lists one record per CDR3 protein. The table has roughly 920,000 distinct CDR3 sequences, 30% to 40% seen once. The germline CDR1 and CDR2 sequences are SEHNR and FQNEAQ (reference sequence). The CDR3 has 14 amino acids. Germline trimming cut 3 bases from V and 3 bases from J; bases unmatched to any gene: 5. The input for sequencing was cultured CD8+ T cells from PBMCs, taken from culture after CMV antigen stimulation. The receptor comes from a human donor in good health (CMV status not recorded). Some clones in this sample may be carry-over from other donors' samples. J is TRBJ2-7 and V is TRBV7-9; 7 bases are shared with TRBD1. CDR3 protein: CASSFRQGVYEQYF. The CDR3 nucleotides read TGTGCCAGCAGCTTTAGACAGGGAGTCTACGAGCAGTACTTC.